Below are 2 T cell receptor beta chains sequenced from a single sample in a study of neoadjuvant anti-PD-1 for oral cavity cancer. TCRdb's copy holds only in-frame clones and misses some; the assay was immunoSEQ multiplex PCR. The sample consists of about 79,000 clones, around 82% of them appearing once. The specimen comprised PBMCs, sampled before nivolumab (anti-PD-1) treatment. These receptor sequences come from a person between 40 and 79 years old with oral cavity squamous cell carcinoma.

The chain employs TRBV7-9 and TRBJ1-6, with D perhaps TRBD1 (6 bases). V lost 4 bases, J lost 5 bases, and 9 bases lay in between. Germline CDR1 SEHNR, CDR2 FQNEAQ (reference sequence). The CDR3 contains 14 residues. This chain's CDR3 is CASSSPGDNSPLHF. The CDR3 DNA reads TGTGCCAGCAGCTCTCCAGGGGATAATTCACCCCTCCACTTT.

V and J are TRBV7-3 and TRBJ2-7, with TRBD1 identical over 7 bases. The ends lost 0 bases at V and 0 bases at J; junction bases unmatched: 2. Per the germline V gene, CDR1 is SGHTA and CDR2 is FQGTGA. The CDR3 is 15 residues long. CDR3 bases: TGTGCCAGCAGCTTAACGGGACAGAGCTCCTACGAGCAGTACTTC. Protein product: CASSLTGQSSYEQYF.